A single sample is the source of the 9 T cell receptor beta chains below, sequenced in a study of blood T cell repertoires in COVID-19. Produced via immunoSEQ multiplex PCR; TCRdb's table is partial and in-frame only. Here the sample spans tens of thousands of clones, roughly 89% being singletons. The sample taken for sequencing was peripheral blood. These receptor sequences come from a man aged 30 to 45 with acute or convalescent COVID-19.

The chain couples TRBV30 to TRBJ2-5, with D maybe TRBD1 (5 bases). The ends were cut back, 5 bases at V and 2 bases at J, with 12 bases in the middle. This CDR3 spans 13 amino acids. The germline gives CDR1 GTSNPN, CDR2 SVGIG (reference sequence). In DNA, the CDR3 is TGTGCCTGGTCGGCACAGGTACAAGAGACCCAGTACTTC. The encoded protein is CAWSAQVQETQYF.

The genes are TRBV6-1 and TRBJ1-1; D is unclear. The CDR3 covers 13 residues. V was trimmed by 5 bases and J by 1 base, leaving 8 bases between them. Germline assignment: CDR1 MNHNS and CDR2 SASEGT. CDR3 region: CASSSNTNTEAFF. CDR3 nucleotides: TGTGCCAGCAGTTCCAACACGAACACTGAAGCTTTCTTT.

The rearrangement joins TRBV15 to TRBJ1-4; 8 nucleotides match TRBD1. Looked up from germline, CDR1 is LNHNV and CDR2 is YYDKDF (reference sequence). The CDR3 is 15 amino acids. Trimming at V came to 3 bases and at J to 8 bases, leaving 8 bases not matched to a gene. The CDR3 DNA is TGTGCCACCAGCAGTCAGGACAGGGAGGGCGAAAAACTGTTTTTT. Its protein product is CATSSQDREGEKLFF.

This chain links TRBV7-8 with TRBJ2-1, with 7 bases that match TRBD1. Germline trimming cut 5 bases from V and 6 bases from J; bases unmatched to any gene: 10. This CDR3 has 15 amino acids. CDR1 is SGHVS, CDR2 FQNEAQ, per germline. For the CDR3, the DNA is TGTGCCAGCAGCCCGGGGACAGTTTGGGGCAATGAGCAGTTCTTC. This sequence encodes CASSPGTVWGNEQFF.

The chain recombines TRBV7-6 with TRBJ1-1; TRBD1 agrees at 9 bases. Germline assignment: CDR1 SGHVS and CDR2 FNYEAQ. Trimming at V came to 5 bases and at J to 9 bases, leaving 13 bases not matched to a gene. CDR3 size: 15 residues. The CDR3 loop reads CASSDKPGQGTKAFF. CDR3 in DNA: TGTGCCAGCAGCGATAAACCGGGACAGGGAACCAAAGCTTTCTTT.

The V gene is TRBV2, the J gene TRBJ1-5; D is ambiguous. Germline values: CDR1 SNHLY, CDR2 FYNNEI. The CDR3 is 14 residues long. V was cut by 7 bases and J by 4 bases, with 14 bases left in between. CDR3 protein: CASMRAGGNQPQHF. CDR3 in DNA: TGTGCCAGCATGCGGGCAGGTGGGAATCAGCCCCAGCATTTT.

This clone was seen just once. The chain links TRBV6-4 to TRBJ1-4; 7 bases agree with TRBD1. There are 17 residues in the CDR3. Per germline, CDR1 MRHNA and CDR2 SNTAGT. The V and J ends lost 1 base and 5 bases, in that order; junction bases with no gene match: 10. The CDR3 DNA reads TGTGCCAGCAGTGACTGGGGACCCGGGACAGAGAATGAAAAACTGTTTTTT. It specifies CASSDWGPGTENEKLFF.

CDR3 sequence (DNA): TGCGCCAGCAGCTTCGGGGGACAGGGCAACACCGGGGAGCTGTTTTTT. This translates into CASSFGGQGNTGELFF. The chain carries TRBV5-1 and TRBJ2-2; 9 nucleotides line up with TRBD1. This CDR3 comprises 16 residues. V lost 2 bases to trimming and J lost 2 bases; unmatched junction nucleotides: 4. Per germline, CDR1 SGHRS and CDR2 YFSETQ.

The rearrangement joins TRBV9 to TRBJ1-3; perhaps TRBD1 as D (5 bases). This CDR3 has 17 amino acids. Per the germline V gene, CDR1 is SGDLS and CDR2 is YYNGEE. Trimming cost V 0 bases and J 0 bases, with 13 bases left between them. The CDR3 spells CASSVDQGFFSGNTIYF. In DNA, the CDR3 is TGTGCCAGCAGCGTAGATCAGGGATTCTTCTCTGGAAACACCATATATTTT.